Below, 8 T cell receptor beta chains from the same sample are listed, as sequenced in a study of blood T cell repertoires in COVID-19. Repertoires were generated with immunoSEQ multiplex PCR, while TCRdb's copy carries only in-frame clones and drops some. The sample records around 260,000 clones, around 86% being singletons. Sequenced: peripheral blood. All receptors derive from a human donor in a cohort sampled during active COVID-19.

The chain uses TRBV30 and TRBJ2-1; 11 bases agree with TRBD2. V lost 5 bases and J lost 6; bases outside the gene matches: 9. There are 15 residues in the CDR3. Germline CDR1 reads GTSNPN; CDR2 reads SVGIG (reference sequence). CDR3 loop: CAWQKGLAGGNEQFF. CDR3 nucleotides: TGTGCCTGGCAAAAGGGGCTAGCGGGAGGCAATGAGCAGTTCTTC.

This clone was found a few times. The gene calls are TRBV7-9 and TRBJ1-1, with unresolved D. V was shortened by 3 bases and J by 11 bases, with 10 bases between the two germline ends. Germline V gene sequence: CDR1 SEHNR, CDR2 FQNEAQ (reference sequence). The CDR3 runs 11 residues. CDR3 residues: CASSLEGRAFF. CDR3 nucleotide sequence: TGTGCCAGCAGCTTGGAGGGAAGGGCTTTCTTT.

CDR3 loop: CSASGARHKDNNEQFF. In nucleotides, the CDR3 is TGCAGTGCTAGTGGGGCCCGGCATAAAGACAACAATGAGCAGTTCTTC. V usage is TRBV20-1 and J usage is TRBJ2-1, with D possibly TRBD1 on 5 matching bases. Germline assignment: CDR1 DFQATT and CDR2 SNEGSKA (reference sequence). Trimming removed 3 bases at V and 5 bases at J, with 20 bases between. This CDR3 is 16 amino acids long.

This clone was recorded once. V gene TRBV7-2 combines with J gene TRBJ1-1; the D gene is possibly TRBD1 (5 bases). Per the germline V gene, CDR1 is SGHTA and CDR2 is FQGNSA. This CDR3 is built from 15 residues. V gave up 1 base and J gave up 0 bases, with 9 bases separating them. The CDR3 is CASSLVGLLNTEAFF. CDR3 coding DNA: TGTGCCAGCAGCTTAGTGGGACTTTTGAACACTGAAGCTTTCTTT.

This chain connects TRBV27 to TRBJ2-1, with a weak D call TRBD2 (6 bases). The V end lost 1 base, the J end lost 7 bases, and 14 bases lay between the germline ends. The germline CDR1 and CDR2 sequences are MNHEY and SMNVEV (reference sequence). This CDR3 spans 15 amino acids. CDR3: CASSLYGGAVNEQFF. The CDR3 coding sequence is TGTGCCAGCAGTTTATACGGGGGAGCGGTTAATGAGCAGTTCTTC.

This clone was found once. The V call is TRBV30, the J call TRBJ1-2; unclear D gene. From germline, CDR1 is GTSNPN and CDR2 SVGIG (reference sequence). The CDR3 is made up of 13 amino acids. DNA for the CDR3: TGTGCTCATGAAGGCGGGAAATCCTATGGCTACACCTTC. Protein sequence: CAHEGGKSYGYTF.

The chain joins TRBV5-1 to TRBJ2-3, with D possibly being TRBD1 (7 bases). Per the germline V gene, CDR1 is SGHRS and CDR2 is YFSETQ. Trimming removed 1 base from V and 4 bases from J, with 13 bases in between. The CDR3 sequence is 15 residues long. The CDR3 loop is CASSLRAGGPDTQYF. The CDR3 DNA sequence: TGCGCCAGCAGCTTGAGGGCAGGGGGGCCAGATACGCAGTATTTT.

This chain links TRBV7-9 with TRBJ2-1; a weak D match, TRBD2 (5 bases). Germline V gives CDR1 SEHNR, CDR2 FQNEAQ (reference sequence). The CDR3 spans 11 residues. Trimming took off 5 bases at V and 8 bases at J, with 7 bases between the two ends. The CDR3 spells CASSIGDEQFF. CDR3 bases: TGTGCCAGCAGCATCGGGGATGAGCAGTTCTTC.